The 22 T cell receptor beta chains listed next were all sequenced from one sample in a study of post-analysis software for immune sequencing data. These receptors have no identified antigens. cDNA libraries of TCR beta carried unique molecular identifiers. TCRdb re-called the PCR reads with MiXCR, one entry per CDR3 protein. The table shows hundreds of thousands of distinct CDR3 sequences, with approximately 59% occurring only once. Study-level results: Elevated frequency relative to controls characterized 4 or 5 TRBV segments in patients, TRBV5-6, TRBV5-1 and TRBV20-1 among them.

Input material: blood. These receptors were collected from a girl aged 2-9 years with multiple sclerosis.

V gene TRBV2 combines with J gene TRBJ2-3; D is ambiguous. The CDR3 has 13 amino acids. V was trimmed by 3 bases and J by 2 bases, leaving 6 bases between them. CDR1 SNHLY and CDR2 FYNNEI come from the germline V gene. The CDR3 nucleotides read TGTGCCAGCAGTGATCCAGTCACAGATACGCAGTATTTT. Its protein product is CASSDPVTDTQYF. The full variable domain, in which reference TRBV2 and TRBJ2-3 provide the parts outside the CDR3, is EPEVTQTPSHQVTQMGQEVILRCVPISNHLYFYWYRQILGQKVEFLVSFYNNEISEKSEIFDDQFSVERPDGSNFTLKIRSTKLEDSAMYFCASSDPVTDTQYFGPGTRLTVL.

V usage is TRBV12-3 or TRBV12-4 and J usage is TRBJ2-2; D possibly corresponds to TRBD1 (6 bases). V was shortened by 7 bases and J by 6 bases, with 18 bases between the two germline ends. The CDR3 consists of 15 residues. The CDR3 DNA reads TGTGCCAGCACCTCACTTCCTCAGGGGTCCGGGGAGCTGTTTTTT. This encodes CASTSLPQGSGELFF.

In the case of this clonotype: The germline gene is not matched at one end of the junction; a read error may be the cause. This chain joins TRBV6-2 or TRBV6-3 and TRBJ1-5; TRBD1 aligns across 9 bases. CDR1 MNHEY and CDR2 SVGEGT come from the germline V gene. The CDR3 contains 16 residues. CDR3 in DNA: TGTGCCAGCAGGGACAGGGGAGCTGGGAGCAATCGGCCCCAGCATTTT. Translated, it gives CASRDRGAGSNRPQHF.

This clonotype was counted only a few times. The rearrangement joins TRBV5-1 to TRBJ1-1; no firm D call. The germline V and J ends were trimmed by 5 bases and 0 bases, with 17 bases remaining between them. The CDR3 is made up of 16 amino acids. The germline V gene encodes CDR1 SGHRS and CDR2 YFSETQ. CDR3 sequence reads: CASSSVSIEMNTEAFF. The CDR3 region has the DNA TGCGCCAGCAGTTCCGTCAGCATAGAGATGAACACTGAAGCTTTCTTT.

This chain joins TRBV11-2 and TRBJ1-1; D is ambiguous. Germline values: CDR1 SGHAT, CDR2 FQNNGV. V lost 0 bases to trimming and J lost 6 bases, with 11 bases between them. CDR3 length: 14 amino acids. CDR3 residues: CASSLDLGIPEAFF. For the CDR3, the DNA is TGTGCCAGCAGCTTAGATCTGGGGATTCCTGAAGCTTTCTTT.

This chain uses TRBV5-5 with TRBJ1-2; TRBD1 might be the D (5 bases). The CDR3 runs to 13 residues. The germline V and J ends were trimmed by 1 base and 8 bases, with 12 bases remaining between them. The V gene's germline CDR1 is SGHKS and CDR2 YYEKEE (reference sequence). CDR3 bases: TGTGCCAGCAGCTTGAGGGACGGGGGAGGCTACACCTTC. It translates to CASSLRDGGGYTF. The full variable domain, completed using reference TRBV5-5 and TRBJ1-2, is DAGVTQSPTHLIKTRGQQVTLRCSPISGHKSVSWYQQVLGQGPQFIFQYYEKEERGRGNFPDRFSARQFPNYSSELNVNALLLGDSALYLCASSLRDGGGYTFGSGTRLTVV.

This rearrangement joins TRBV27 to TRBJ2-1; maybe TRBD2 (6 bases). The J call is doubtful: the DNA matches TRBJ2-7 better. Germline V gene data show CDR1 as MNHEY and CDR2 as SMNVEV (reference sequence). CDR3 length: 13 amino acids. CDR3 DNA: TGTGCCAGCAGTTTATCCCGGGGGTGGGAGCAGTACTTC. As protein: CASSLSRGWEQYF.

The V and J genes are TRBV5-1 and TRBJ2-7; unclear D gene. Trimming took off 0 bases at V and 1 base at J, with 8 bases between the two ends. The germline CDR1 and CDR2 sequences are SGHRS and YFSETQ. The CDR3 is made up of 14 amino acids. Here the CDR3 reads CASSLVVGSYEQYF. CDR3 nucleotides: TGCGCCAGCAGCTTGGTTGTCGGATCCTACGAGCAGTACTTC.

In this sample, this clonotype turned up a few times. This sequence joins TRBV7-2 and TRBJ2-3; TRBD2 aligns across 9 bases. Germline lookup yields CDR1 SGHTA and CDR2 FQGNSA. The CDR3 is 15 residues long. V dropped 3 bases and J dropped 5; count of bases not matched to a gene: 6. The CDR3 loop reads CASSFLAGRRDTQYF. The CDR3 coding sequence is TGTGCCAGCAGCTTTCTAGCGGGGAGAAGAGATACGCAGTATTTT.

The table lists this clonotype with a count of one. The CDR3 region has the DNA TGTGCCAGCAGTTACTCGGCCGGGATCACAGCTACCGAGCAGTACTTC. It encodes CASSYSAGITATEQYF. The chain couples TRBV6-6 to TRBJ2-5; weak D call: TRBD2 (5 bases). The J call is uncertain, as TRBJ2-7 better fits the DNA end. The CDR3 totals 16 residues. Germline V CDR1 and CDR2: MNHNY, SVGAGI (reference sequence).

The gene calls are TRBV24-1 and TRBJ2-1; D may correspond to TRBD1 or TRBD2 (6 bases each). Germline values: CDR1 KGHDR, CDR2 SFDVKD. The germline V and J ends were trimmed by 5 bases and 7 bases, with 11 bases remaining between them. This CDR3 region has 13 residues. The CDR3 sequence is CATSAPGANEQFF. CDR3 nucleotides: TGTGCCACCAGTGCCCCGGGGGCTAATGAGCAGTTCTTC.

This clonotype was picked up a small number of times. The chain carries TRBV28 and TRBJ1-1; D is possibly TRBD1 (6 bases). The CDR3 is made up of 14 amino acids. Between the trimmed V and J ends, which lost 4 bases and 6 bases, there was a span of 15 bases. CDR1 MDHEN and CDR2 SYDVKM come from the germline V gene. CDR3 DNA sequence: TGTGCCAGCAGTTCGCCTACAGGGCTCCCTGAAGCTTTCTTT. It translates to CASSSPTGLPEAFF.

This chain connects TRBV11-3 to TRBJ2-3; 13 nucleotides align to TRBD2. V lost 5 bases and J lost 3; bases outside the gene matches: 14. The CDR3 totals 19 residues. Germline-derived CDR1 and CDR2 are SGHNT and YENEEA. This CDR3 is CASSLRLAGGLRSTDTQYF. CDR3 in DNA: TGTGCCAGCAGCCTAAGACTAGCGGGGGGCCTACGAAGTACAGATACGCAGTATTTT.

The chain recombines TRBV9 with TRBJ2-3; D might be TRBD1 or TRBD2, each matching 5 bases. The CDR3 is 14 amino acids. Looked up from germline, CDR1 is SGDLS and CDR2 is YYNGEE. V was cut by 0 bases and J by 4 bases, with 9 bases left in between. This CDR3 is CASSVEGSSDTQYF. The DNA for the CDR3 is TGTGCCAGCAGCGTAGAGGGGAGTTCAGATACGCAGTATTTT.

In this sample, this clonotype turned up a few times. The chain combines TRBV29-1 with TRBJ2-1; the D gene is possibly TRBD1 (6 bases). Germline assignment: CDR1 SQVTM and CDR2 ANQGSEA. The CDR3 loop spans 14 amino acids. Trimming removed 7 bases at V and 5 bases at J, with 18 bases between. This CDR3 reads CSGEGDRSNNEQFF. The CDR3 DNA reads as TGCAGCGGTGAGGGTGACAGGTCCAACAATGAGCAGTTCTTC.

The rearrangement links TRBV9 to TRBJ2-1, with 7 bases fitting TRBD2. Germline lookup yields CDR1 SGDLS and CDR2 YYNGEE. This CDR3 has 14 residues. With 3 bases clipped from V and 4 bases from J, the junction kept 4 bases outside the gene matches. CDR3 sequence (DNA): TGTGCCAGCAGCGCAGCTAGCGGATACAATGAGCAGTTCTTC. This gives the protein CASSAASGYNEQFF.

This clonotype was seen a few times. V gene TRBV6-1 combines with J gene TRBJ2-5; 12 bases fit TRBD2. V trimming: 6 bases; J trimming: 1 base; junction bases outside the gene matches: 3. The CDR3 runs 15 residues. Germline V gives CDR1 MNHNS, CDR2 SASEGT. CDR3 loop: CASRELAGGQETQYF. The CDR3 DNA reads TGTGCCAGCAGGGAACTAGCGGGGGGCCAAGAGACCCAGTACTTC.

This chain joins TRBV20-1 and TRBJ2-1; maybe TRBD2 (6 bases). This CDR3 is built from 13 residues. Germline-derived CDR1 and CDR2 are DFQATT and SNEGSKA (reference sequence). The CDR3 spells CSARWREEDEQFF. In DNA form, the CDR3 reads TGCAGCGCGAGGTGGAGGGAGGAGGATGAGCAGTTCTTC.

V is TRBV7-9 and J is TRBJ2-5, with D possibly being TRBD1 or TRBD2 (5 bases each). CDR1 SEHNR and CDR2 FQNEAQ come from the germline V gene (reference sequence). Trimming took off 5 bases at V and 9 bases at J, with 19 bases between the two ends. The CDR3 runs to 14 residues. CDR3 in amino acids: CASSLVSGEGAQYF. The CDR3 DNA reads as TGTGCCAGCAGCCTTGTGAGCGGAGAAGGGGCCCAGTACTTC.

V and J are TRBV5-1 and TRBJ2-7; 14 bases are a match to TRBD2. The V gene end was trimmed by 4 bases and the J gene end by 1 base; junction bases not matched to a gene: 10. CDR3 size: 18 residues. Per the germline V gene, CDR1 is SGHRS and CDR2 is YFSETQ. The CDR3 DNA reads as TGCGCCAGCAGCCAGGGACTAGCGGGAGTCGCGGCTTCCTACGAGCAGTACTTC. This codes for CASSQGLAGVAASYEQYF.

The chain recombines TRBV5-1 with TRBJ2-4, with D maybe TRBD2 (5 bases). CDR1 and CDR2 (germline): SGHRS, YFSETQ. The V gene lost 0 bases and the J gene lost 0 bases, with 13 bases spanning the gap. The CDR3 consists of 17 residues. CDR3 sequence (DNA): TGCGCCAGCAGCTTGGATGCGGGTTCTATAGCCAAAAACATTCAGTACTTC. It is translated as CASSLDAGSIAKNIQYF. Combining the CDR3 with reference TRBV5-1 and TRBJ2-4 gives the whole variable domain KAGVTQTPRYLIKTRGQQVTLSCSPISGHRSVSWYQQTPGQGLQFLFEYFSETQRNKGNFPGRFSGRQFSNSRSEMNVSTLELGDSALYLCASSLDAGSIAKNIQYFGAGTRLSVL.

CDR3 in DNA: TGTGCCAGCAGCACCCGACAGGGGAGGAACATTCAGTACTTC. Its protein is CASSTRQGRNIQYF. The chain employs TRBV11-2 and TRBJ2-4, with TRBD1 matching 8 bases. Germline V gives CDR1 SGHAT, CDR2 FQNNGV. CDR3 length: 14 amino acids. V shed 5 bases, J shed 7 bases, and the junction held 7 bases outside the gene matches. The variable domain in full, completed from reference TRBV11-2 and TRBJ2-4, reads EAGVAQSPRYKIIEKRQSVAFWCNPISGHATLYWYQQILGQGPKLLIQFQNNGVVDDSQLPKDRFSAERLKGVDSTLKIQPAKLEDSAVYLCASSTRQGRNIQYFGAGTRLSVL.